Below are 24 T cell receptor beta chains sequenced from a single sample in a study of response to subunit inactivated influenza vaccine. TCRdb reprocessed the RT-PCR reads via MiXCR and lists one record per CDR3 protein. The table includes 800,000 to 1,000,000 distinct CDR3 sequences, approximately 21% detected once. The sample in question was PBMCs from blood, obtained around 5 days after vaccination. The receptor source for this set is a man aged 45-65 years who received an inactivated influenza vaccine.

The table lists this clonotype with a few counts. The rearrangement joins TRBV6-5 to TRBJ2-7; D uncertain. V was trimmed by 0 bases and J by 0 bases, leaving 12 bases between them. The CDR3 loop spans 16 amino acids. Germline CDR1 is MNHEY and CDR2 is SVGAGI. CDR3 region: CASSYSTPLSSYEQYF. The CDR3 region has the DNA TGTGCCAGCAGTTACTCGACCCCCCTGAGCTCCTACGAGCAGTACTTC.

This clonotype has ten or more counts. The CDR3 reads CASSPREETQYF. In nucleotides, the CDR3 is TGTGCCAGCAGCCCAAGGGAAGAGACCCAGTACTTC. The chain couples TRBV18 to TRBJ2-5; D gene unclear. Per germline, CDR1 KGHSH and CDR2 LQKENI. The CDR3 extends over 12 amino acids. V shed 8 bases and J shed 3 bases, with 10 bases lying between them.

The table lists this clonotype with a few counts. The V call is TRBV20-1, the J call TRBJ2-6; perhaps TRBD1 as D (5 bases). The CDR3 is made up of 12 amino acids. Germline V lookup: CDR1 DFQATT, CDR2 SNEGSKA (reference sequence). V dropped 6 bases and J dropped 2 bases, with 5 bases sitting between them. CDR3: CSAGAGANVLTF. For the CDR3, the DNA is TGCAGTGCAGGGGCTGGGGCCAACGTCCTGACTTTC.

This clonotype was counted at least ten times. CDR3 nucleotide sequence: TGCAGCGTTGAAAGGCCAGCCTATGGCTACACCTTC. The encoded protein is CSVERPAYGYTF. This chain uses TRBV29-1 with TRBJ1-2; D is uncertain. Trimming shortened V by 2 bases and J by 4 bases, and 8 bases separated the two germline ends. The CDR3 length is 12 residues. Germline CDR1 SQVTM, CDR2 ANQGSEA.

This chain uses TRBV9 with TRBJ2-7; D tentatively reads TRBD1 or TRBD2 (5 bases each). The V gene lost 0 bases and the J gene lost 1 base, with 8 bases spanning the gap. The CDR3 contains 14 residues. From germline, CDR1 is SGDLS and CDR2 YYNGEE. The CDR3 DNA sequence: TGTGCCAGCAGCGTAGGAGGGGATTCCTACGAGCAGTACTTC. As protein: CASSVGGDSYEQYF. Combining the CDR3 with reference TRBV9 and TRBJ2-7 gives the whole variable domain DSGVTQTPKHLITATGQRVTLRCSPRSGDLSVYWYQQSLDQGLQFLIQYYNGEERAKGNILERFSAQQFPDLHSELNLSSLELGDSALYFCASSVGGDSYEQYFGPGTRLTVT.

The table lists this clonotype with a few counts. The chain recombines TRBV12-3 or TRBV12-4 with TRBJ1-5, with 9 nucleotides matching TRBD1. The CDR3 has 16 residues. Germline trimming cut 5 bases from V and 5 bases from J; bases unmatched to any gene: 10. The CDR3 protein is CASSTKKTGGDQPQHF. CDR3 in DNA: TGTGCCAGCAGTACCAAAAAAACAGGGGGCGATCAGCCCCAGCATTTT.

This clonotype has only a few counts. The V gene is TRBV24-1, the J gene TRBJ2-1; D is undetermined. This CDR3 has 14 residues. Trimming took off 3 bases at V and 4 bases at J, with 9 bases between the two ends. CDR1 KGHDR and CDR2 SFDVKD come from the germline V gene. CDR3 sequence reads: CATSDPDGYNEQFF. In DNA form, the CDR3 reads TGTGCCACCAGTGATCCCGACGGGTACAATGAGCAGTTCTTC.

The genes are TRBV9 and TRBJ2-2, with D tentatively TRBD2 (5 bases). Germline V gene lookup returns CDR1 SGDLS and CDR2 YYNGEE. The CDR3 is 16 amino acids. Deletions cut 0 bases from V and 1 base from J, with 10 bases between. CDR3 DNA sequence: TGTGCCAGCAGCGTAGGGCGGGCTGGGAACACCGGGGAGCTGTTTTTT. Translating it yields CASSVGRAGNTGELFF.

The table lists this clonotype with a few counts. The chain has TRBV12-3 or TRBV12-4 and TRBJ2-1; TRBD1 matches at 11 bases. The CDR3 consists of 14 residues. V gave up 6 bases and J gave up 11 bases; unmatched junction bases: 9. CDR3 DNA sequence: TGTGCCAGCAGGGGGAGGGGGACAGGGGGTCAGCAGTTCTTC. Translation gives CASRGRGTGGQQFF.

This CDR3 is CASSYSGGSADTQYF. DNA of the CDR3: TGTGCCAGCAGTTACTCGGGGGGGAGTGCAGATACGCAGTATTTT. The chain uses TRBV6-5 and TRBJ2-3, with TRBD2 identical over 7 bases. From germline, CDR1 is MNHEY and CDR2 SVGAGI. This CDR3 region has 15 residues. Trimming cost V 0 bases and J 4 bases; bases outside gene matches: 4.

The V and J genes are TRBV20-1 and TRBJ1-6, with D tentatively TRBD1 (5 bases). Looked up from germline, CDR1 is DFQATT and CDR2 is SNEGSKA (reference sequence). Deletions cut 1 base from V and 9 bases from J, with 13 bases between. The CDR3 is 14 residues long. The CDR3 is CSARVTGGFSPLHF. The CDR3 DNA sequence: TGCAGTGCTAGAGTTACCGGGGGTTTTTCACCCCTCCACTTT.

The table lists this clonotype with many counts. The chain employs TRBV20-1 and TRBJ2-7; D possibly corresponds to TRBD2 (6 bases). CDR3 length: 16 amino acids. V lost 6 bases and J lost 3, with 24 bases in between. Germline V gene sequence: CDR1 DFQATT, CDR2 SNEGSKA (reference sequence). This chain's CDR3 is CSAPKPRDWINYEQYF. The CDR3, as DNA: TGCAGTGCCCCGAAACCCCGGGACTGGATTAACTACGAGCAGTACTTC.

This clonotype was seen a handful of times. The chain carries TRBV18 and TRBJ2-1; TRBD1 matches at 8 bases. CDR1 is KGHSH, CDR2 LQKENI, per germline. The CDR3 consists of 13 residues. The ends lost 5 bases at V and 15 bases at J; junction bases unmatched: 12. This CDR3 is CASSNPPGQALFF. The CDR3 DNA follows: TGTGCCAGCTCAAATCCGCCGGGACAGGCCCTGTTCTTC.

The V call is TRBV20-1, the J call TRBJ2-1; 10 nucleotides align to TRBD2. With V trimmed by 3 bases and J by 6 bases, 8 bases remained unmatched. The CDR3 totals 15 residues. From germline, CDR1 is DFQATT and CDR2 SNEGSKA (reference sequence). CDR3 DNA: TGCAGTGCTAGTTGGCTAGCGGGAGAGGGCAATGAGCAGTTCTTC. Translated: CSASWLAGEGNEQFF.

This clonotype was counted only a few times. Written as DNA, the CDR3 is TGTGCCACCAGCAGCAAGGGACAGGGCGGTCAGCCCCAGCATTTT. Its protein product is CATSSKGQGGQPQHF. This sequence joins TRBV15 and TRBJ1-5; TRBD1 matches 9 bases. Trimming cost V 3 bases and J 6 bases; bases outside gene matches: 6. Per the germline V gene, CDR1 is LNHNV and CDR2 is YYDKDF (reference sequence). The CDR3 spans 15 residues. The whole variable domain, remainder taken from reference TRBV15 and TRBJ1-5, is DAMVIQNPRYQVTQFGKPVTLSCSQTLNHNVMYWYQQKSSQAPKLLFHYYDKDFNNEADTPDNFQSRRPNTSFCFLDIRSPGLGDTAMYLCATSSKGQGGQPQHFGDGTRLSIL.

J is TRBJ2-7 and V is TRBV20-1; 9 bases line up with TRBD2. Unmatched junction bases numbered 11, after V lost 6 bases and J lost 2 bases. The CDR3 spans 15 residues. Germline values: CDR1 DFQATT, CDR2 SNEGSKA (reference sequence). CDR3 residues: CSARTGTSRPYEQYF. The CDR3 DNA sequence: TGCAGTGCAAGAACCGGGACTAGCAGACCCTACGAGCAGTACTTC.

The chain combines TRBV24-1 with TRBJ2-3; TRBD1 is a possible D gene (5 bases). V was shortened by 5 bases and J by 0 bases, with 8 bases between the two germline ends. The CDR3 is 14 residues long. CDR1 KGHDR and CDR2 SFDVKD come from the germline V gene. In nucleotides, the CDR3 is TGTGCCACCAGTGGTGACAGCAGCACAGATACGCAGTATTTT. Its translation is CATSGDSSTDTQYF.

The sample holds many counts of this clonotype. The J gene is TRBJ2-1, the V gene TRBV28, with D perhaps matching TRBD2 (5 bases). This CDR3 spans 13 amino acids. Trimming removed 5 bases from V and 9 bases from J, with 14 bases in between. Germline values: CDR1 MDHEN, CDR2 SYDVKM. The CDR3 sequence: CASSRLADPEQFF. CDR3 nucleotides: TGTGCCAGCAGTCGGCTAGCAGATCCTGAGCAGTTCTTC.

This clonotype was detected a few times. This chain links TRBV7-9 with TRBJ2-3, with D hard to call. With 1 base removed from V and 4 bases from J, the gap between germline ends came to 12 bases. There are 15 residues in the CDR3. In germline, CDR1 is SEHNR, CDR2 FQNEAQ (reference sequence). CDR3 bases: TGTGCCAGCAGCTTAGAAGGATCAACCTCAGATACGCAGTATTTT. This encodes CASSLEGSTSDTQYF. Combining the CDR3 with reference TRBV7-9 and TRBJ2-3 gives the whole variable domain DTGVSQNPRHKITKRGQNVTFRCDPISEHNRLYWYRQTLGQGPEFLTYFQNEAQLEKSRLLSDRFSAERPKGSFSTLEIQRTEQGDSAMYLCASSLEGSTSDTQYFGPGTRLTVL.

The J gene is TRBJ2-3, the V gene TRBV20-1; D is undetermined. Germline values: CDR1 DFQATT, CDR2 SNEGSKA (reference sequence). V lost 6 bases and J 0 bases, leaving 10 bases between the germline ends. The CDR3 totals 13 residues. The CDR3 region has the DNA TGCAGTGCAGCTATGCCTAGCACAGATACGCAGTATTTT. Amino acid sequence: CSAAMPSTDTQYF.

This clonotype has a handful of counts. The rearrangement uses TRBV11-1 and TRBJ1-1, with TRBD1 identical over 10 bases. J was trimmed by 1 base and V by 5 bases; bases with no gene match: 7. The germline CDR1 and CDR2 sequences are SGHAT and FQDESV (reference sequence). The CDR3 sequence is 16 residues long. In nucleotides, the CDR3 is TGTGCCAGCAGCCCCATGGACAGGGGGACGAACACTGAAGCTTTCTTT. Amino acid sequence: CASSPMDRGTNTEAFF.

The chain joins TRBV7-2 to TRBJ1-3; 8 bases are a match to TRBD1. Losses at the gene ends were 5 bases for V and 4 bases for J; bases not matched to a gene: 7. This CDR3 comprises 15 residues. CDR1 is SGHTA and CDR2 is FQGNSA in the germline V gene. The CDR3 DNA sequence: TGTGCCAGCAGCGAACAGGGGGGACGAGGAAACACCATATATTTT. Translating gives CASSEQGGRGNTIYF.

The chain has TRBV3-1 and TRBJ2-7, with D perhaps TRBD1 or TRBD2 (5 bases each). Trimming left V 4 bases short and J 3 bases short, with 13 bases between. Germline-derived CDR1 and CDR2 are LGHDT and YNNKEL (reference sequence). The length of the CDR3 is 14 residues. The CDR3 bases are TGTGCCAGCAGCCCCCCTGGGACGCGCTACGAGCAGTACTTC. It specifies CASSPPGTRYEQYF.

V and J are TRBV9 and TRBJ2-3; D possibly matches TRBD1 or TRBD2 (5 bases each). This CDR3 comprises 15 residues. The germline V gene has CDR1 SGDLS and CDR2 YYNGEE. Deletions cut 2 bases from V and 10 bases from J, with 20 bases between. Here the CDR3 reads CASSVGGTTPEAQYF. In DNA, the CDR3 is TGTGCCAGCAGCGTGGGTGGGACCACCCCCGAGGCGCAGTATTTT.